This TCR beta chain stems from a study of long-term antiretroviral therapy in people with HIV. The CDR3 has 12 amino acids. Losses at the gene ends were 0 bases for V and 4 bases for J; bases not matched to a gene: 0. Germline V gene sequence: CDR1 GTSNPN, CDR2 SVGIG (reference sequence). Run at survey level, the immunoSEQ assay was version v3.0. The table came from immunoSEQ multiplex PCR; TCRdb's copy has only in-frame clones and leaves some out. The sample contains 40,000 to 50,000 clones, about 95% of which appear only once. Cryopreserved PBMC samples of roughly 1-10 million cells were used for DNA extraction.

The chain uses TRBV30 and TRBJ2-7, with 7 bases matching TRBD1. Sequencing used unsorted PBMCs, obtained just over 9 years after starting antiretroviral therapy. This clonotype was obtained from a man aged 25-45 years with HIV. The CDR3 DNA sequence: TGTGCCTGGAGTGTGGACAGGTACGAGCAGTACTTC. This codes for CAWSVDRYEQYF.